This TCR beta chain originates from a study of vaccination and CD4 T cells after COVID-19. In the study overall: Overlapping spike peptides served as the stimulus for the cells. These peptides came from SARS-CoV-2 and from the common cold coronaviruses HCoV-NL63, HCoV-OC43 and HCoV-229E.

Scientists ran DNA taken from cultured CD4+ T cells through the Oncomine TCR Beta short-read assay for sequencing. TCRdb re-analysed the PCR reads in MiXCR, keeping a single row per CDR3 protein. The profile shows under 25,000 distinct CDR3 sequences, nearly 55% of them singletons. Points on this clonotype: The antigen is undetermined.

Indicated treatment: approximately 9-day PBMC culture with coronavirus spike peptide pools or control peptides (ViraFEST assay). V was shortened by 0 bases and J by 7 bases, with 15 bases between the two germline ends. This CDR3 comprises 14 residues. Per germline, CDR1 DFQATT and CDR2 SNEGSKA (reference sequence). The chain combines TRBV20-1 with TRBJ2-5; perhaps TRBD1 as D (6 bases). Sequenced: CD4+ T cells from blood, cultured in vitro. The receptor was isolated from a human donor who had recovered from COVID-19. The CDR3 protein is CSARDSRGVGTQYF. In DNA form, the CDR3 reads TGCAGTGCTAGAGATTCCAGGGGTGTGGGGACCCAGTACTTC.